A selection of T cell receptor beta chains follows, all from one sample in a study of shared clonotypes between healthy human individuals. This table comes from immunoSEQ multiplex PCR, and its TCRdb copy is limited to in-frame clones, with some not included. The sample includes around 1,900,000 clones, approximately 92% seen only once; the top ten take around 1.7%. The specimen was naive CD8+ T cells from PBMCs. The receptors derive from a man between 18 and 35 years old in good health. Some clones in this sample may be carry-over from other donors' samples. CDR3s include the opening cysteine and the closing phenylalanine or tryptophan. A D gene is named only where the DNA matches it firmly.

length	V	D	J	DNA	CDR3
14	TRBV9	NA	TRBJ2-7	TGTGCCAGCAGCGTACTCCGGGACACCTACGAGCAGTACTTC	CASSVLRDTYEQYF
18	TRBV7-9	NA	TRBJ1-3	TGTGCCAGCAGCTTAGGGGTCGAGGTTCCAGCGCCTGGAAACACCATATATTTT	CASSLGVEVPAPGNTIYF
14	TRBV5-1	TRBD2	TRBJ2-7	TGCGCCAGCAGATACCGGACTAGCGCTTACGAGCAGTACTTC	CASRYRTSAYEQYF
15	TRBV11-2	TRBD2	TRBJ2-7	TGTGCCAGCAGCTTAGAGGCTAGCGGATATTACGAGCAGTACTTC	CASSLEASGYYEQYF
14	TRBV28	TRBD1	TRBJ2-7	TGTGCCAGCAGTTACAGGGGCGTCTCCTACGAGCAGTACTTC	CASSYRGVSYEQYF
14	TRBV27	NA	TRBJ1-1	TGTGCCAGCAGTTTAAGGACACTGAACACTGAAGCTTTCTTT	CASSLRTLNTEAFF
14	TRBV5-1	NA	TRBJ2-5	TGCGCCAGCAGCTTTTATGGCAGGGGAGAGACCCAGTACTTC	CASSFYGRGETQYF
16	TRBV25-1	TRBD2	TRBJ2-7	TGTGCCAGCAGTGGAAGACTAGCGGGGCCCCCCTACGAGCAGTACTTC	CASSGRLAGPPYEQYF
13	TRBV9	NA	TRBJ2-7	TGTGCCAGCAGCGTCGGGGTAGCTGGCGAGCAGTACTTC	CASSVGVAGEQYF
15	TRBV5-8	TRBD2	TRBJ2-3	TGTGCCAGCAGCTTTCCTAGCGGGAGGCAGTATACGCAGTATTTT	CASSFPSGRQYTQYF
15	TRBV18	NA	TRBJ2-3	TGTGCCAGCTCACCCGAGGGGGTTGAAAGAGATACGCAGTATTTT	CASSPEGVERDTQYF
17	TRBV10-3	NA	TRBJ1-2	TGTGCCATCAGTGTTTCGGCAGGCCTACCCAAGGGGTATGGCTACACCTTC	CAISVSAGLPKGYGYTF
18	TRBV11-2	TRBD2	TRBJ2-1	TGTGCCAGCAGCTTAGGGCTAGCGGGACCAACTATCTCCAATGAGCAGTTCTTC	CASSLGLAGPTISNEQFF
15	TRBV4-1	TRBD1	TRBJ2-7	TGCGCCAGCAGCCAAGTGAGGGACAGGGGCTACGAGCAGTACTTC	CASSQVRDRGYEQYF
11	TRBV27	NA	TRBJ2-5	TGTGCCAGTCGGAAAGAAGAGACCCAGTACTTC	CASRKEETQYF
14	TRBV5-6	NA	TRBJ1-5	TGTGCCAGCAGCTTGACAGGGTGGGATCAGCCCCAGCATTTT	CASSLTGWDQPQHF
18	TRBV5-1	NA	TRBJ1-1	TGCGCCAGCAGCTTGGTTAGGGGGGAAGCACTAGCGAACACTGAAGCTTTCTTT	CASSLVRGEALANTEAFF
14	TRBV10-3	NA	TRBJ1-2	TGTGCCATCAGTGAGCCAAGTGAAGACTATGGCTACACCTTC	CAISEPSEDYGYTF
14	TRBV7-3	NA	TRBJ1-1	TGTGCCAGCAGCTTAGGGGGGGCTTACACTGAAGCTTTCTTT	CASSLGGAYTEAFF
17	TRBV15	TRBD2	TRBJ2-3	TGTGCCACCAGTGGGACTAGCGGGGTTACTAGCACAGATACGCAGTATTTT	CATSGTSGVTSTDTQYF